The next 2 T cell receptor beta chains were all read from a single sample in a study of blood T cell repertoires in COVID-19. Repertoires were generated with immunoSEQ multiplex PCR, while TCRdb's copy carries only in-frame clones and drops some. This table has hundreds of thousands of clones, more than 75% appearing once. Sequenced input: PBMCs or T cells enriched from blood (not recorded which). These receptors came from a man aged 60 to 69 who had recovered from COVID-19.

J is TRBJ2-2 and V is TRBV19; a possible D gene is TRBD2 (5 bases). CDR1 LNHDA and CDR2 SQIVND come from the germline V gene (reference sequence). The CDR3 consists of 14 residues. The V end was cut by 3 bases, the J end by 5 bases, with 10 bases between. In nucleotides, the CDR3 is TGTGCCAGTAGTATGGGTCGGGGAACCGGGGAGCTGTTTTTT. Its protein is CASSMGRGTGELFF.

CDR3 protein: CASSKGQNYGYTF. As DNA, the CDR3 is TGTGCCAGCAGCAAGGGACAGAACTATGGCTACACCTTC. The chain couples TRBV9 to TRBJ1-2; 7 positions agree with TRBD1. V was clipped by 4 bases and J by 2 bases; unmatched bases: 2. Germline CDR1 reads SGDLS; CDR2 reads YYNGEE. The CDR3 extends over 13 amino acids. The full variable domain, its missing parts supplied by reference TRBV9 and TRBJ1-2, is DSGVTQTPKHLITATGQRVTLRCSPRSGDLSVYWYQQSLDQGLQFLIQYYNGEERAKGNILERFSAQQFPDLHSELNLSSLELGDSALYFCASSKGQNYGYTFGSGTRLTVV.